This T cell receptor beta chain was retrieved from a study of blood T cell repertoires in COVID-19. This clone was counted a single time. CDR1 and CDR2 (germline): MNHNS, SASEGT. This CDR3 is 16 amino acids long. The ends were cut back, 1 base at V and 8 bases at J, with 20 bases in the middle. Using immunoSEQ multiplex PCR, the repertoire was profiled, and TCRdb retains in-frame clones only, with some absent. The sample has fewer than 200,000 clones, 90% to 95% seen once. The clonotype originates from a woman aged 45-59 years with acute or convalescent COVID-19. V gene TRBV6-1 combines with J gene TRBJ1-2, with a tentative D call TRBD1 (6 bases). The sample was peripheral blood. CDR3 protein: CASSEVSIWTVGGYTF. CDR3 nucleotide sequence: TGTGCCAGCAGTGAAGTCTCGATTTGGACAGTCGGAGGCTACACCTTC.